The 10 T cell receptor beta chains below all came from one sample that was sequenced in a study of blood T cell repertoires in COVID-19. Using immunoSEQ multiplex PCR, the repertoire was profiled, and TCRdb retains in-frame clones only, with some absent. The data hold 100,000 or so clones, with approximately 80% observed a single time. The source material was peripheral blood. These receptors originate from a man of 80 years or more with acute or convalescent COVID-19.

CDR3 nucleotides: TGTGCCAGCAGCCAAGCAGAAACTAGCGGGGGTTTCAATGAGCAGTTCTTC. The encoded protein is CASSQAETSGGFNEQFF. The chain is built from TRBV3-1 (or the pseudogene TRBV3-2) and TRBJ2-1; 11 nucleotides align to TRBD2. Germline trimming cut 1 base from V and 6 bases from J; bases unmatched to any gene: 8. In germline, CDR1 is LGHDT, CDR2 YNNKEL (reference sequence). The CDR3 is 17 residues long.

This clone was seen only a few times. The chain recombines TRBV15 with TRBJ2-1, with 10 positions matching TRBD2. V lost 0 bases, J lost 10 bases, and 9 bases stayed unmatched. Germline V gene lookup returns CDR1 LNHNV and CDR2 YYDKDF (reference sequence). This CDR3 has 16 amino acids. The CDR3, as DNA: TGTGCCACCAGCAGAGAGCGTCTAGCGGGAGTAGAAGAGCAGTTCTTC. Its protein is CATSRERLAGVEEQFF.

The genes are TRBV7-3 and TRBJ2-3; a possible D gene is TRBD2 (6 bases). The CDR3 length is 15 residues. The germline V and J ends were trimmed by 1 base and 4 bases, with 12 bases remaining between them. The germline V gene encodes CDR1 SGHTA and CDR2 FQGTGA. The CDR3 spells CASSLIAGSADTQYF. DNA of the CDR3: TGTGCCAGCAGCTTAATAGCCGGGAGCGCAGATACGCAGTATTTT.

This clone is a singleton in its sample. The chain couples TRBV18 to TRBJ1-2; 8 positions agree with TRBD1. CDR3 length: 13 residues. V was clipped by 5 bases and J by 7 bases; unmatched bases: 6. CDR1 and CDR2 (germline): KGHSH, LQKENI. The CDR3 nucleotides are TGTGCCAGCTCATTGGACAGGGAAACTGGCTACACCTTC. This gives the protein CASSLDRETGYTF.

V usage is TRBV19 and J usage is TRBJ1-2; TRBD1 matches 10 bases. With 4 bases clipped from V and 4 bases from J, the junction kept 9 bases outside the gene matches. The CDR3 extends over 16 amino acids. Germline assignment: CDR1 LNHDA and CDR2 SQIVND (reference sequence). The CDR3 is CASSTGTGVGAYGYTF. The DNA of the CDR3 is TGTGCCAGTAGTACCGGGACAGGGGTCGGGGCCTATGGCTACACCTTC.

V usage is TRBV11-2 and J usage is TRBJ2-7; weak D call: TRBD1 (5 bases). Germline CDR1 and CDR2: SGHAT and FQNNGV. This CDR3 spans 15 amino acids. V was cut by 1 base and J by 4 bases, with 14 bases left in between. CDR3 region: CASSLAGQRTYEQYF. For the CDR3, the DNA is TGTGCCAGCAGCTTAGCGGGTCAGAGGACATACGAGCAGTACTTC. Complete variable domain (other parts from reference TRBV11-2 and TRBJ2-7): EAGVAQSPRYKIIEKRQSVAFWCNPISGHATLYWYQQILGQGPKLLIQFQNNGVVDDSQLPKDRFSAERLKGVDSTLKIQPAKLEDSAVYLCASSLAGQRTYEQYFGPGTRLTVT.

The chain links TRBV11-2 to TRBJ2-7; D possibly corresponds to TRBD1 (6 bases). V lost 4 bases and J 3 bases, leaving 16 bases between the germline ends. The CDR3 spans 15 residues. Germline values: CDR1 SGHAT, CDR2 FQNNGV. CDR3 DNA: TGTGCCAGCAGCTCCGACCTCAGGGGCCACTACGAGCAGTACTTC. This codes for CASSSDLRGHYEQYF.

The chain couples TRBV5-1 to TRBJ2-2; tentatively, D is TRBD1 (6 bases). The CDR3 is 16 residues long. Deletions cut 2 bases from V and 6 bases from J, with 17 bases between. Germline V gene data show CDR1 as SGHRS and CDR2 as YFSETQ. The CDR3 protein is CASSLPLITGPGELFF. CDR3 nucleotide sequence: TGCGCCAGCAGCTTACCACTTATAACAGGGCCCGGGGAGCTGTTTTTT.

The V and J genes are TRBV11-2 and TRBJ2-3, with D maybe TRBD2 (6 bases). Deletions cut 2 bases from V and 0 bases from J, with 9 bases between. The CDR3 is 15 amino acids. CDR1 SGHAT and CDR2 FQNNGV come from the germline V gene. The CDR3 here is CASSLWTTSTDTQYF. The CDR3 DNA is TGTGCCAGCAGCTTATGGACTACGAGCACAGATACGCAGTATTTT.

This clone was counted between two and nine times. The rearrangement uses TRBV19 and TRBJ1-1; 9 bases align to TRBD1. Germline V gives CDR1 LNHDA, CDR2 SQIVND (reference sequence). After removal of 4 bases from V and 0 bases from J, the junction contained 9 bases not matched to a gene. This CDR3 region has 17 residues. This CDR3 reads CASSTGTGGYVNTEAFF. The DNA for the CDR3 is TGTGCCAGTAGTACAGGAACAGGGGGCTATGTGAACACTGAAGCTTTCTTT. The variable domain in full, completed from reference TRBV19 and TRBJ1-1, reads DGGITQSPKYLFRKEGQNVTLSCEQNLNHDAMYWYRQDPGQGLRLIYYSQIVNDFQKGDIAEGYSVSREKKESFPLTVTSAQKNPTAFYLCASSTGTGGYVNTEAFFGQGTRLTVV.